This T cell receptor beta chain appears in the sequencing data of a study of blood T cell repertoires in COVID-19. Study-level background: The study drew acute and convalescent COVID-19 samples from the United States, Italy and Spain. T cells, B-cell-depleted T cells, or PBMCs provided the cDNA or gDNA that served as material.

Methods used by the authors: It was from reference gene primer amplification that nucleated cell counts were estimated. TCRdb's copy holds only in-frame clones and misses some; the assay was immunoSEQ multiplex PCR. Clonal size and the V and J genes are those of that table, whereas D and trimming came from the DNA. The sample carries around 230,000 clones, approximately 82% recorded once. Sequencing used peripheral blood. This clonotype originated in a woman between 65 and 79 years old with active or convalescent COVID-19.

CDR3 amino acids: CASSLTSGSYPDTQYF. CDR3 coding DNA: TGCGCCAGCAGCCTGACTAGCGGGAGTTATCCCGATACGCAGTATTTT. J is TRBJ2-3 and V is TRBV5-1; 12 bases fit TRBD2. Germline V gene data show CDR1 as SGHRS and CDR2 as YFSETQ. This CDR3 spans 16 amino acids. After removal of 4 bases from V and 6 bases from J, the junction contained 9 bases not matched to a gene. The full variable domain, with the rest looked up from reference TRBV5-1 and TRBJ2-3, is KAGVTQTPRYLIKTRGQQVTLSCSPISGHRSVSWYQQTPGQGLQFLFEYFSETQRNKGNFPGRFSGRQFSNSRSEMNVSTLELGDSALYLCASSLTSGSYPDTQYFGPGTRLTVL.